The present T cell receptor beta chain was sequenced within a study of blood T cell repertoires in COVID-19. On the study more broadly: Samples representing acute and convalescent COVID-19 were sourced from the United States, Italy and Spain. Nucleic acid was either cDNA or gDNA, and it came from T cells, B-cell-depleted T cells, or PBMCs.

In the original processing: Using reference gene primer amplification, nucleated cell counts were estimated. Some clones are missing from TCRdb's copy, which holds only in-frame ones; the method was immunoSEQ multiplex PCR. That table furnishes V, J and clone size, whereas the DNA furnished D and trimming. The sample has 300,000 or so clones; roughly 84% are singletons. Trimming took off 6 bases at V and 5 bases at J, with 11 bases between the two ends. The CDR3 totals 13 residues. CDR1 is MDHEN, CDR2 SYDVKM, per germline. The sequenced sample consisted of peripheral blood. The V and J genes are TRBV28 and TRBJ1-3; D remains ambiguous. The sequence derives from a man aged 50 or older with active or convalescent COVID-19. The CDR3 is CASSSPTRNTIYF. CDR3 coding DNA: TGTGCCAGCAGCTCCCCTACTCGAAACACCATATATTTT.